This record concerns one T cell receptor (beta chain) sequence. These data originate in a study of technical replicates of blood from several donors. The CDR3 length is 23 residues. Germline V gives CDR1 SQVTM, CDR2 ANQGSEA. V shed 3 bases and J 0 bases; nucleotides not matched to a gene: 27. The repertoire was sequenced with immunoSEQ multiplex PCR; TCRdb's copy has only in-frame clones and lacks some. The table includes about 100,000 clones, 95% detected once. The receptor was derived from a human donor in good health. V and J are TRBV29-1 and TRBJ2-1; 9 bases are shared with TRBD1. Sequencing was done on a sample of T cells isolated from PBMCs. In nucleotides, the CDR3 is TGCAGCGTTGATTGGGACAGGGAGGGTTGGCTGTTCCCCGGAAGGAGCTCCTACAATGAGCAGTTCTTC. It translates to CSVDWDREGWLFPGRSSYNEQFF.